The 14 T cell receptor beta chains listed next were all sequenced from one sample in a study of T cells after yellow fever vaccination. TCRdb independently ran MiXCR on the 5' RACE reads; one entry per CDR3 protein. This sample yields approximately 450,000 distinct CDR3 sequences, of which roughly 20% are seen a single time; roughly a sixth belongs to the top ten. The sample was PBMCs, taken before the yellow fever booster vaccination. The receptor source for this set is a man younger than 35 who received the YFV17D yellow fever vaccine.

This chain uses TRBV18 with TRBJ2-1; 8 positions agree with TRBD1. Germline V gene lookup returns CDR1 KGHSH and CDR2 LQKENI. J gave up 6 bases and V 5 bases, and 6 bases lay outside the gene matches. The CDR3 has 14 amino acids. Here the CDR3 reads CASSLLDRGNEQFF. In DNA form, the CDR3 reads TGTGCCAGCTCATTACTCGACAGGGGCAATGAGCAGTTCTTC.

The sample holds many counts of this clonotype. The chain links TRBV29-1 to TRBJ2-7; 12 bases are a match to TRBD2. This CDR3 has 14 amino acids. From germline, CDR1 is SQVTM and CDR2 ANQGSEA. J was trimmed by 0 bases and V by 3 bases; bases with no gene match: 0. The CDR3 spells CSVETSGSSYEQYF. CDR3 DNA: TGCAGCGTTGAGACTAGCGGGAGCTCCTACGAGCAGTACTTC.

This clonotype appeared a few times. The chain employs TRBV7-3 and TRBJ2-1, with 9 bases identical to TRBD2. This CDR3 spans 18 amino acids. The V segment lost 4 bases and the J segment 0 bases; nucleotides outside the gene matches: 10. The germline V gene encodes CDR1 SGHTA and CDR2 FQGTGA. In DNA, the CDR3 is TGTGCCAGCAGCTCCCGTCCGCGGGGGGGTAGCTCCTACAATGAGCAGTTCTTC. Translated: CASSSRPRGGSSYNEQFF.

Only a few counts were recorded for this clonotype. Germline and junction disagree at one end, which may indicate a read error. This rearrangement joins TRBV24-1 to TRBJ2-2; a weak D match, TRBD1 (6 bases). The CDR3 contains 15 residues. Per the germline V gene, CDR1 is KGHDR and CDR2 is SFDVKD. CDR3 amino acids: CATSHLDSNTGELFF. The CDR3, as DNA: TGTGCCACCAGTCATTTGGACAGTAACACCGGGGAGCTGTTTTTT.

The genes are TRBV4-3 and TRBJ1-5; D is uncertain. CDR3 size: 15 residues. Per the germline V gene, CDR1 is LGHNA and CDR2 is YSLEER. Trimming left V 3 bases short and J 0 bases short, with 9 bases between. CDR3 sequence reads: CASSQDRISNQPQHF. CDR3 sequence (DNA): TGCGCCAGCAGCCAGGATCGGATTAGCAATCAGCCCCAGCATTTT.

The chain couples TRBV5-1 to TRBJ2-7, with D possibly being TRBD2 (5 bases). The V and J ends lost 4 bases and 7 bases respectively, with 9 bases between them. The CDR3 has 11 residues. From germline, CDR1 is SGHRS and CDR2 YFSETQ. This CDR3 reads CASSTRGEQYF. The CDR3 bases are TGCGCCAGCAGCACACGAGGGGAGCAGTACTTC.

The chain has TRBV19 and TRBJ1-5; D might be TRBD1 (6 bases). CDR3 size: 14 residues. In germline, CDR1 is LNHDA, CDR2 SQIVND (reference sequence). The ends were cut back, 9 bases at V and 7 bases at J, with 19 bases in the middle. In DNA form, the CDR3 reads TGTGCCAGCTCCTGGGACATGTCCGAACAGCCCCAGCATTTT. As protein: CASSWDMSEQPQHF. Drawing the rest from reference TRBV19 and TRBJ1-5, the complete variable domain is DGGITQSPKYLFRKEGQNVTLSCEQNLNHDAMYWYRQDPGQGLRLIYYSQIVNDFQKGDIAEGYSVSREKKESFPLTVTSAQKNPTAFYLCASSWDMSEQPQHFGDGTRLSIL.

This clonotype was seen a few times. The DNA for the CDR3 is TGTGCCAGCAGTGCCGGGACAAGAAGCACAGATACGCAGTATTTT. It translates to CASSAGTRSTDTQYF. This chain joins TRBV6-4 and TRBJ2-3, with TRBD1 as a possible D gene (6 bases). The CDR3 has 15 residues. Trimming removed 4 bases at V and 0 bases at J, with 11 bases between. From germline, CDR1 is MRHNA and CDR2 SNTAGT.

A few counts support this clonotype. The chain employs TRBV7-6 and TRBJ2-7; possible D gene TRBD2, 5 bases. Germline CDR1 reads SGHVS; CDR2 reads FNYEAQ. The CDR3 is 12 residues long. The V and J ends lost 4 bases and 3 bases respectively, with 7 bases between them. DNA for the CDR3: TGTGCCAGCAGCTCGGCGGGCTACGAGCAGTACTTC. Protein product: CASSSAGYEQYF. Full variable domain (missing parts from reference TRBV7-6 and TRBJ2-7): GAGVSQSPRYKVTKRGQDVALRCDPISGHVSLYWYRQALGQGPEFLTYFNYEAQQDKSGLPNDRFSAERPEGSISTLTIQRTEQRDSAMYRCASSSAGYEQYFGPGTRLTVT.

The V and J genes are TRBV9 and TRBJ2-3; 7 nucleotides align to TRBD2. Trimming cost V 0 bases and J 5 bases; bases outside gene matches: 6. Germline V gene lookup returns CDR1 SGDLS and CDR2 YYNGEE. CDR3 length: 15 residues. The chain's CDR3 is CASSVDGGIIDTQYF. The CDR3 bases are TGTGCCAGCAGCGTAGACGGGGGGATTATAGATACGCAGTATTTT.

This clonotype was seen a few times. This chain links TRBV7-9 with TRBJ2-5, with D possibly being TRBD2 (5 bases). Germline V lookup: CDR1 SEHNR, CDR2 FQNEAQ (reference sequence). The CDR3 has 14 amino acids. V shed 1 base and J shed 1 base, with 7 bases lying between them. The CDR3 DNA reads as TGTGCCAGCAGCTTAGACGGGGTCCAAGAGACCCAGTACTTC. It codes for CASSLDGVQETQYF.

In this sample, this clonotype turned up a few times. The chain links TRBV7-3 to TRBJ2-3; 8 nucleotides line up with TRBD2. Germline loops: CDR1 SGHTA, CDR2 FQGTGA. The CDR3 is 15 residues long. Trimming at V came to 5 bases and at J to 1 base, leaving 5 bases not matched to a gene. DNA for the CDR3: TGTGCCAGCAGCCCGGGGGGGGATCGCACAGATACGCAGTATTTT. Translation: CASSPGGDRTDTQYF. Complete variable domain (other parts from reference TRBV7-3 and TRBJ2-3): GAGVSQTPSNKVTEKGKYVELRCDPISGHTALYWYRQSLGQGPEFLIYFQGTGAADDSGLPNDRFFAVRPEGSVSTLKIQRTERGDSAVYLCASSPGGDRTDTQYFGPGTRLTVL.

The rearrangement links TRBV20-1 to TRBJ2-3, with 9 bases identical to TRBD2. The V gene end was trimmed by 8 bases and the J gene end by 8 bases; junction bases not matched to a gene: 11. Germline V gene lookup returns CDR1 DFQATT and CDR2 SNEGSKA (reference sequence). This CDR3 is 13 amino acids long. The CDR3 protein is CSTQRGDSRTQYF. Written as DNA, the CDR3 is TGCAGTACCCAGCGGGGGGATTCCCGTACGCAGTATTTT.

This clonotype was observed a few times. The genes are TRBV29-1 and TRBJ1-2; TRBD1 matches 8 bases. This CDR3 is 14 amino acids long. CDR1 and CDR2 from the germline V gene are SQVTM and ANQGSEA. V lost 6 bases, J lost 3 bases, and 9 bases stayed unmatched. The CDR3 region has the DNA TGCAGCGTCAAGGCCCAGGGGGCGTACTATGGCTACACCTTC. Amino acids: CSVKAQGAYYGYTF.